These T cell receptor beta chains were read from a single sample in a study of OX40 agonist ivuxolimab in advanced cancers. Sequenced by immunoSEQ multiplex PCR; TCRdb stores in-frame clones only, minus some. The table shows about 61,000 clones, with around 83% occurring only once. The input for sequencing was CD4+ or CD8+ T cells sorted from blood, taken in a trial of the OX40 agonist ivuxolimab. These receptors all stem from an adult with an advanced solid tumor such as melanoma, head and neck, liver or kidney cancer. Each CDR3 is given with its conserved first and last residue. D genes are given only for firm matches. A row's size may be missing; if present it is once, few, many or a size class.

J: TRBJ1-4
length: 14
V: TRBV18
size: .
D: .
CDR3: CASSPMQLDEKLFF
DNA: TGTGCCAGCTCACCAATGCAGTTGGACGAAAAACTGTTTTTT

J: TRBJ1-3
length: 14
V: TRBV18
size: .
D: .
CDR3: CASSPTKAGNTIYF
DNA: TGTGCCAGCTCCCCTACCAAGGCTGGAAACACCATATATTTT

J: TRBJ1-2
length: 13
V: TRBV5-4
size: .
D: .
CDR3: CASSLQANYGYTF
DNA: TGTGCCAGCAGCTTACAAGCGAACTATGGCTACACCTTC

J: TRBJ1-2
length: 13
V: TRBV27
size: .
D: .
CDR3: CASSLSRADGYTF
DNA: TGTGCCAGCAGTTTATCCCGGGCCGATGGCTACACCTTC

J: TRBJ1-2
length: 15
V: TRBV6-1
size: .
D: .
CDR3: CASRTRDGELYGYTF
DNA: TGTGCCAGCAGAACCCGGGACGGAGAATTATATGGCTACACCTTC

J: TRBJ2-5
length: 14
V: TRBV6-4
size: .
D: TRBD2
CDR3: CASSDSGGVETQYF
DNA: TGTGCCAGCAGTGACAGCGGGGGGGTAGAGACCCAGTACTTC

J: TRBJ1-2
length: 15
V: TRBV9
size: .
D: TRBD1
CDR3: CASSGDRGSSYGYTF
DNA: TGTGCCAGCAGCGGAGACAGGGGGTCTTCGTATGGCTACACCTTC

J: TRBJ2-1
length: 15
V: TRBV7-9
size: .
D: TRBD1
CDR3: CASSATGTGYNEQFF
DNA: TGTGCCAGCAGCGCGACCGGGACAGGGTACAATGAGCAGTTCTTC

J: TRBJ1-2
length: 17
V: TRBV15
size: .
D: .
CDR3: CATSRDQAPGGFYGYTF
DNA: TGTGCCACCAGCAGAGATCAGGCCCCAGGAGGATTCTATGGCTACACCTTC

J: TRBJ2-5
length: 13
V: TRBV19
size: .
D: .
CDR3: CASSRDFSETQYF
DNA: TGTGCCAGTAGTAGGGACTTTTCGGAGACCCAGTACTTC

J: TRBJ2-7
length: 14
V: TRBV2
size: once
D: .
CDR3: CASSARQGMYEQYF
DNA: TGTGCCAGCAGTGCACGGCAGGGTATGTACGAGCAGTACTTC

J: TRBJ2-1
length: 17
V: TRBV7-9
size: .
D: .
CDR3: CASSNTLRGTHQNEQFF
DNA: TGTGCCAGCAGCAATACTCTCCGGGGGACCCACCAAAATGAGCAGTTCTTC

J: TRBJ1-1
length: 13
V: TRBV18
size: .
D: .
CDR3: CASSPGVNTEAFF
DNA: TGTGCCAGCTCACCAGGGGTTAACACTGAAGCTTTCTTT

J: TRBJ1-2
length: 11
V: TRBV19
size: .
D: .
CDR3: CASSFLGGYTF
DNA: TGTGCCAGTAGTTTCCTAGGGGGCTACACCTTC

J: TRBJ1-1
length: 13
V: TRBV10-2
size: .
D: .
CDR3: CASRPQGNTEAFF
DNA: TGCGCCAGCAGGCCCCAGGGCAACACTGAAGCTTTCTTT

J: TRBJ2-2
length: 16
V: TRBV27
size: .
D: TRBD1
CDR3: CASSLGPGGHTGELFF
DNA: TGTGCCAGCAGTTTGGGTCCAGGGGGTCACACCGGGGAGCTGTTTTTT

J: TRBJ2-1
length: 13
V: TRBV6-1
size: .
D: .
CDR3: CASSEIWGIEQFF
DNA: TGTGCCAGCAGTGAAATTTGGGGGATTGAGCAGTTCTTC

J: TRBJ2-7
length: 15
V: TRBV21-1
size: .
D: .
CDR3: CASSPAITSTYEQYF
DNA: TGTGCCAGCAGCCCGGCCATCACCTCCACCTACGAGCAGTACTTC

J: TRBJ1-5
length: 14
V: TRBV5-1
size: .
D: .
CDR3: CASSLTLDSQPQHF
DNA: TGCGCCAGCAGCTTGACCCTAGACAGCCAGCCCCAGCATTTT

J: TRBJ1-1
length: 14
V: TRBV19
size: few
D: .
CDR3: CASSLRDGYTEAFF
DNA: TGTGCCAGTAGTTTGCGGGACGGCTACACTGAAGCTTTCTTT

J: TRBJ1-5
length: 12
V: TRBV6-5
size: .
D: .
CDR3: CASGNSNQPQHF
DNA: TGTGCCAGCGGCAATAGCAATCAGCCCCAGCATTTT

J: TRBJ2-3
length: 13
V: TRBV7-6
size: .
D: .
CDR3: CASSGQEGDTQYF
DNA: TGTGCCAGCAGCGGACAGGAGGGAGATACGCAGTATTTT

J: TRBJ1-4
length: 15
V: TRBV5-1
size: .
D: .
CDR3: CASSSRPGTNEKLFF
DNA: TGCGCCAGCAGTTCAAGGCCAGGAACTAATGAAAAACTGTTTTTT

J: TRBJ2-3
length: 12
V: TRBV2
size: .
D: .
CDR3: CASSRMEEFQYF
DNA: TGTGCCAGCAGTCGAATGGAGGAGTTTCAGTATTTT

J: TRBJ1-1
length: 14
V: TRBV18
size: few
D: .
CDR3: CASSPSNRNTEAFF
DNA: TGTGCCAGCTCACCAAGTAATCGGAACACTGAAGCTTTCTTT

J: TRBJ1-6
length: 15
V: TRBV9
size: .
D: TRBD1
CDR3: CASSPSGQGDSPLHF
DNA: TGTGCCAGCAGCCCCTCCGGACAGGGGGACTCACCCCTCCACTTT

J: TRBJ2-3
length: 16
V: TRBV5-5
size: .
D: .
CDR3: CASSLMGARGTDTQYF
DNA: TGTGCCAGCAGCTTGATGGGGGCGCGTGGCACAGATACGCAGTATTTT